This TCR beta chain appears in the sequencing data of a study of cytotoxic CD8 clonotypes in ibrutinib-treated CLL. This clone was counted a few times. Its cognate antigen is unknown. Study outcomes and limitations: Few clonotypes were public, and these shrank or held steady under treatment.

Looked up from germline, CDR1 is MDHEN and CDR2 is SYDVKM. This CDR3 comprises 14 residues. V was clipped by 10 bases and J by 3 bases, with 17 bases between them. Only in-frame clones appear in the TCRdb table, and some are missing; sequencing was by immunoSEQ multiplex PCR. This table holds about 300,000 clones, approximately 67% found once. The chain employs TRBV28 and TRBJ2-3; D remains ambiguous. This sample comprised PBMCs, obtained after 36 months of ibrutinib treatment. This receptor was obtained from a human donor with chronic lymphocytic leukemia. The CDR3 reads CATLTKLGTDTQYF. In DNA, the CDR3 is TGTGCCACCCTCACGAAATTGGGGACAGATACGCAGTATTTT.